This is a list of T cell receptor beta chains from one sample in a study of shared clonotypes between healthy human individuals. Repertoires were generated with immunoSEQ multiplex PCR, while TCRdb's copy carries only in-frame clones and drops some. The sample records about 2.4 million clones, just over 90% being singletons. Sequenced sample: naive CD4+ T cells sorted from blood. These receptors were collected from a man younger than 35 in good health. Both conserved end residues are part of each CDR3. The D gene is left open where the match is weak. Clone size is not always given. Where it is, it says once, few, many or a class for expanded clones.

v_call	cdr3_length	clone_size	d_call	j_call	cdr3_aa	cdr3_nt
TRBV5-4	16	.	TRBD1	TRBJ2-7	CASSLTGGEFSYEQYF	TGTGCCAGCAGCCTTACAGGGGGCGAATTCTCCTACGAGCAGTACTTC
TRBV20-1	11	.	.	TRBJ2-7	CSVGTEGEQYF	TGCAGTGTCGGGACGGAGGGCGAGCAGTACTTC
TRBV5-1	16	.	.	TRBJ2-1	CASSLADSSEYNEQFF	TGCGCCAGCAGCTTGGCCGATTCTAGCGAGTACAATGAGCAGTTCTTC
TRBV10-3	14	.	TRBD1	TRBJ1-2	CAISNLQGEDGYTF	TGTGCCATCAGTAACCTACAGGGGGAGGATGGCTACACCTTC
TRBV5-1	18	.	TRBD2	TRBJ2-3	CASSLGVLAGSSTDTQYF	TGCGCCAGCAGCTTGGGAGTGCTAGCGGGATCCTCCACAGATACGCAGTATTTT
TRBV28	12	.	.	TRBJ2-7	CASSLTSFEQYF	TGTGCCAGCAGTTTGACCTCCTTCGAGCAGTACTTC
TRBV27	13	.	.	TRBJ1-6	CASRQNTGSPLHF	TGTGCCAGCAGACAAAACACCGGTTCACCCCTCCACTTT
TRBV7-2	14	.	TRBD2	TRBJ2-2	CATKTRLAVGELFF	TGTGCCACCAAAACACGACTAGCGGTCGGGGAGCTGTTTTTT
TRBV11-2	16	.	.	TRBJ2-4	CASSLDGTLAKNIQYF	TGTGCCAGCAGCTTAGACGGGACCTTAGCCAAAAACATTCAGTACTTC
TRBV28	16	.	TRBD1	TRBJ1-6	CASSLGRRGPNSPLHF	TGTGCCAGCAGTTTAGGTCGGAGGGGGCCTAATTCACCCCTCCACTTT
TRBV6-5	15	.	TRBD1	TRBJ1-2	CASSYSSGGWDGYTF	TGTGCCAGCAGTTACTCATCAGGGGGTTGGGATGGCTACACCTTC
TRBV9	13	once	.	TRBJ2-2	CASSPRDAGELFF	TGTGCCAGCAGCCCCAGGGACGCCGGGGAGCTGTTTTTT
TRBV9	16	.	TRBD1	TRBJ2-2	CASSVGPGQGAGELFF	TGTGCCAGCAGCGTTGGGCCGGGACAGGGGGCCGGGGAGCTGTTTTTT
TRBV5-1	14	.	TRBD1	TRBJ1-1	CASSGDRKNTEAFF	TGCGCCAGCAGCGGGGACAGAAAGAACACTGAAGCTTTCTTT
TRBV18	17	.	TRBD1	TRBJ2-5	CASSPRGQGIAGETQYF	TGTGCCAGCTCACCACGGGGACAGGGTATTGCGGGAGAGACCCAGTACTTC
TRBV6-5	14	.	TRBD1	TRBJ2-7	CASSFDRASYEQYF	TGTGCCAGCAGTTTCGACAGGGCCTCCTACGAGCAGTACTTC